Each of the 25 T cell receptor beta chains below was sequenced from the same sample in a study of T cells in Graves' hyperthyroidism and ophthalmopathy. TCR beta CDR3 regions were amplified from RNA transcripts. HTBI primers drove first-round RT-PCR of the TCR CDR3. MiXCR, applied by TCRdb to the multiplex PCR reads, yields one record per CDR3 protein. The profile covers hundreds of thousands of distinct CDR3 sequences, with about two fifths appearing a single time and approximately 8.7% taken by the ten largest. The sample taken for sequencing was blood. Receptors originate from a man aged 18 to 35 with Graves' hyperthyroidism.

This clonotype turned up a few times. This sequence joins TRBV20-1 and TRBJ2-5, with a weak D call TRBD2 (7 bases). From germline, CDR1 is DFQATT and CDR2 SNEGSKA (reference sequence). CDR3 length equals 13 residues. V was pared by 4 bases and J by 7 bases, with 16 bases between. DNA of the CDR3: TGCAGTGCTATACTAGCGAGGGGGGGGACCCAGTACTTC. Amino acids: CSAILARGGTQYF.

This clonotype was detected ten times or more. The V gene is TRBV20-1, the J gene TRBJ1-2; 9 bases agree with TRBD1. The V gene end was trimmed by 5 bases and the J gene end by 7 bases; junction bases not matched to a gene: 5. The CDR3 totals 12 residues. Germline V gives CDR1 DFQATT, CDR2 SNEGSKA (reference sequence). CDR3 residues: CSADRGRSGYTF. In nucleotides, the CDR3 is TGCAGTGCTGACAGGGGGAGAAGTGGCTACACCTTC.

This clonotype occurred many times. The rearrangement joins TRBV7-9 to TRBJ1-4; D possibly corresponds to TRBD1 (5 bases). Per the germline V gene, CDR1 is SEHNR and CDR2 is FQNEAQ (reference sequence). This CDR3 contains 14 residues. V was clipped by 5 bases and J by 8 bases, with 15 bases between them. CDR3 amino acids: CASSQTGTNEKLFF. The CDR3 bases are TGTGCCAGCAGCCAAACCGGGACCAACGAAAAACTGTTTTTT.

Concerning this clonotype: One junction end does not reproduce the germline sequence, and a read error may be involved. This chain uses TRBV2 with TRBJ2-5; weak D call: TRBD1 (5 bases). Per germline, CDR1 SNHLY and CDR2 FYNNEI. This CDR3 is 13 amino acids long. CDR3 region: CASSFNRQGTQYF. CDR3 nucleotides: TGTGCCAGCAGTTTTAACAGGCAAGGGACCCAGTACTTC.

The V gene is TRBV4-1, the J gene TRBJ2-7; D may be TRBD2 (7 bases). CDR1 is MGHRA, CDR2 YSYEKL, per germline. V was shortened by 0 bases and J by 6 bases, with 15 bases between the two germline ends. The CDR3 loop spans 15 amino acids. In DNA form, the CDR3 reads TGCGCCAGCAGCCAAGATGGGGGGGGGGCGACCGAGCAGTACTTC. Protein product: CASSQDGGGATEQYF.

The CDR3 nucleotides are TGCAGCGTTGAAGGGACCGTAGGGGAGGACTATGGCTACACCTTC. This sequence encodes CSVEGTVGEDYGYTF. The V and J genes are TRBV29-1 and TRBJ1-2; possible D gene TRBD1, 5 bases. V lost 1 base and J lost 3, with 15 bases in between. The length of the CDR3 is 15 residues. CDR1 is SQVTM, CDR2 ANQGSEA, per germline.

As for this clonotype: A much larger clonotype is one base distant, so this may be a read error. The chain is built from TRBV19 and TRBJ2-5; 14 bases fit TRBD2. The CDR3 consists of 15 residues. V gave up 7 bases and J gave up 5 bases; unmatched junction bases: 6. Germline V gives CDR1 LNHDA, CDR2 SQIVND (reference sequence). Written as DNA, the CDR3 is TGTGCCAGTATGGAGACTAGCGGGAGGGGGGAGACCCAGTACTTC. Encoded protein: CASMETSGRGETQYF.

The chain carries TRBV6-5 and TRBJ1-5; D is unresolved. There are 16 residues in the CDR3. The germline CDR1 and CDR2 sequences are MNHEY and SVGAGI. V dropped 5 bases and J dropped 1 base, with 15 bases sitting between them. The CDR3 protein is CASSDNPWESNQPQHF. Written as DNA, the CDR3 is TGTGCCAGCAGTGACAATCCATGGGAAAGCAATCAGCCCCAGCATTTT.

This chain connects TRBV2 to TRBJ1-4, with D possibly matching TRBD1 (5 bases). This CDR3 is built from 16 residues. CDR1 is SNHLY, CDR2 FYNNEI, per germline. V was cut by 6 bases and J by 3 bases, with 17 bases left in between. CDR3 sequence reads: CASRRGDRLSNEKLFF. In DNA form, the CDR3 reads TGTGCCAGCAGGAGGGGAGACCGACTATCTAATGAAAAACTGTTTTTT.

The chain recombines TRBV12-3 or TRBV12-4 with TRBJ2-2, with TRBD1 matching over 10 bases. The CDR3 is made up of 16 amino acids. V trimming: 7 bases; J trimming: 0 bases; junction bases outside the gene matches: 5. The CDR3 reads CASIPGQGSNTGELFF. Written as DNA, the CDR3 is TGTGCCAGCATCCCGGGACAGGGGTCGAACACCGGGGAGCTGTTTTTT.

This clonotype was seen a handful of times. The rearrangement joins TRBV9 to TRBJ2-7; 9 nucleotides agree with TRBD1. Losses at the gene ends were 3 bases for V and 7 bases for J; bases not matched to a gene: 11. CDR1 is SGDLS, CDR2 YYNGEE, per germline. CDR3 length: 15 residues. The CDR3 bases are TGTGCCAGCAGCGACGGGACAGGGCCTCGGGGGGAGCAGTACTTC. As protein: CASSDGTGPRGEQYF.

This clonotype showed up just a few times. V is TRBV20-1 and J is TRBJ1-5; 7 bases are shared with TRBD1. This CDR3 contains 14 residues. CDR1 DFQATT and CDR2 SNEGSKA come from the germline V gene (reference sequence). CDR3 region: CSSTGAGGNQPQHF. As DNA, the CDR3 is TGCAGCTCTACAGGGGCGGGCGGCAATCAGCCCCAGCATTTT.

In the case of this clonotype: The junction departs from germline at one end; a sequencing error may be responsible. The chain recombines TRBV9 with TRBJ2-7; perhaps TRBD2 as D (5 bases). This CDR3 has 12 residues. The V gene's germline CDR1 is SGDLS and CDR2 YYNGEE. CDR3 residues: CASSDETGELYF. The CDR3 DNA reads TGTGCCAGCAGCGATGAGACCGGGGAGCTGTACTTC.

Written as DNA, the CDR3 is TGTGCCAGCAGCCAAGAATTCCCGGGGGACTACGAGCAGTACTTC. This codes for CASSQEFPGDYEQYF. The chain employs TRBV7-6 and TRBJ2-7; tentatively, D is TRBD2 (6 bases). Germline V gene lookup returns CDR1 SGHVS and CDR2 FNYEAQ. Trimming removed 5 bases at V and 3 bases at J, with 17 bases between. The CDR3 is 15 residues long.

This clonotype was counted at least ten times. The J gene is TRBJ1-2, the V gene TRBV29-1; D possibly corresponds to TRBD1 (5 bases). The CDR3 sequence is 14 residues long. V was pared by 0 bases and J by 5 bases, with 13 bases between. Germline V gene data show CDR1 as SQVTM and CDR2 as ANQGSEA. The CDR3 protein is CSVEEEGPGYGYTF. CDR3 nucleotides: TGCAGCGTTGAAGAAGAGGGGCCGGGGTATGGCTACACCTTC.

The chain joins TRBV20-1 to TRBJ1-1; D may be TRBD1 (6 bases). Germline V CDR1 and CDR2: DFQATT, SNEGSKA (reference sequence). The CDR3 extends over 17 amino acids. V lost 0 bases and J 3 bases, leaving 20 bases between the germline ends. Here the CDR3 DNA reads TGCAGTGCTAGAGACTCTATGAGCCAGGGGAGGTACACTGAAGCTTTCTTT. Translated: CSARDSMSQGRYTEAFF.

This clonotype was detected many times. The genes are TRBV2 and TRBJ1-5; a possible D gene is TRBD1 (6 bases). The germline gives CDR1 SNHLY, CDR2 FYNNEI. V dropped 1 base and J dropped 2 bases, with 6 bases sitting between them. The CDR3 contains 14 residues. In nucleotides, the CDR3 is TGTGCCAGCAGTGAAGGACAGGGCAATCAGCCCCAGCATTTT. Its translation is CASSEGQGNQPQHF.

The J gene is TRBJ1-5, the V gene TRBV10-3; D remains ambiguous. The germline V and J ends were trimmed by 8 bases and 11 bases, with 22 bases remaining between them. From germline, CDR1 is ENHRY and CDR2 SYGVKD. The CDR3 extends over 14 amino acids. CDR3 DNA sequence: TGTGCCATCCGCAAAGGGAGCGGGAGTGAGACCCAGCATTTT. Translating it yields CAIRKGSGSETQHF.

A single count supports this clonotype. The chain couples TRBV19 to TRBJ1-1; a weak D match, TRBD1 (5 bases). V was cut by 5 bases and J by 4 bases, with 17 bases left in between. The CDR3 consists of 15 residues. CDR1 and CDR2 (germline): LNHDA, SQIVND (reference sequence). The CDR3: CASSLVWGSITEAFF. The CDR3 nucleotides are TGTGCCAGTAGTCTGGTCTGGGGGAGTATCACTGAAGCTTTCTTT.

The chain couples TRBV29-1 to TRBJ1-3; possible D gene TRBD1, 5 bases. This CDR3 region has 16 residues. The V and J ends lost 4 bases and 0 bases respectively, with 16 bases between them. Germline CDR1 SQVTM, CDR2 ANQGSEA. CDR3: CSVGGVYTDSGNTIYF. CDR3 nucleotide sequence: TGCAGCGTTGGAGGGGTCTACACCGACTCTGGAAACACCATATATTTT.

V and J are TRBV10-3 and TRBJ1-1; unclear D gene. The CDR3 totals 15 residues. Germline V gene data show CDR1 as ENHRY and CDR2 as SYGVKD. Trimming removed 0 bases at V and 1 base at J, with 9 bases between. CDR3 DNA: TGTGCCATCAGTGAGTCGCTGGGAGGGAACACTGAAGCTTTCTTT. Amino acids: CAISESLGGNTEAFF.

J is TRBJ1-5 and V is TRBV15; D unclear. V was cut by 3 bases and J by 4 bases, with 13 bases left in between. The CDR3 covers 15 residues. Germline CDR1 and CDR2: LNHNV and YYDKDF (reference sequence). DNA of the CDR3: TGTGCCACCAGCAGCCAAGTCAACGGGAATCAGCCCCAGCATTTT. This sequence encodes CATSSQVNGNQPQHF.

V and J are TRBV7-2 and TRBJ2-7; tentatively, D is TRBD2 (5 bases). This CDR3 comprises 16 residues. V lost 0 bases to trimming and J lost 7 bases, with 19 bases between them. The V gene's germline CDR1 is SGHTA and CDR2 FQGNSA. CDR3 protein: CASSLAAADTPGEQYF. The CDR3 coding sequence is TGTGCCAGCAGCTTAGCGGCTGCCGATACCCCGGGGGAGCAGTACTTC.

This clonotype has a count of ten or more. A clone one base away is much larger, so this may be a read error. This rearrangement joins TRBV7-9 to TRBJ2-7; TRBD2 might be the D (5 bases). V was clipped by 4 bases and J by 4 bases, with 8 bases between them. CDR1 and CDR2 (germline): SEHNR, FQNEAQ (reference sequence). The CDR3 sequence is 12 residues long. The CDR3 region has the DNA TGTGCCAGCAGCTCGGACTGGTACGAGCAGTACTTC. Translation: CASSSDWYEQYF.

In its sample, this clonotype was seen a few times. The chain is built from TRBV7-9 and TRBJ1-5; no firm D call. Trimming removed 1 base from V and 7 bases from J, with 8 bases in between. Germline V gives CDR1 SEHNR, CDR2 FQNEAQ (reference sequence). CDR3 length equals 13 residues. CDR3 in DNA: TGTGCCAGCAGCTTAGGCCTTAAACAGCCCCAGCATTTT. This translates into CASSLGLKQPQHF.